The text below deals with one T cell receptor (beta chain). Profiled with immunoSEQ multiplex PCR; TCRdb holds only in-frame clones, not every one. Of 1.5 million to 2.5 million clones detected, about 94% appear once; the ten largest clones hold approximately 1.2%. The CDR3 has 13 residues. V lost 3 bases to trimming and J lost 2 bases; unmatched junction nucleotides: 2. The germline V gene encodes CDR1 SQVTM and CDR2 ANQGSEA. CD45RO-negative, CCR7-positively selected cells formed the naive CD8 fraction, excluding terminally differentiated effector memory CD45RA+ cells. These data originate in a study of shared clonotypes between healthy human individuals.

J is TRBJ2-7 and V is TRBV29-1; 9 bases map to TRBD1. What was sequenced was naive CD8+ T cells sorted from blood. This TCR was sampled from a man aged 18-30 years in good health. The CDR3 DNA reads as TGCAGCGTTGAGGGGACAGGGCCCTACGAGCAGTACTTC. Translated: CSVEGTGPYEQYF.